This passage covers 16 T cell receptor beta chains from one sample sequenced in a study of cytomegalovirus exposure and HLA in healthy donors. The PCR ran on 60 Vbeta and 13 Jbeta primers. Libraries were prepared by immunoSEQ multiplex PCR; TCRdb keeps only in-frame clonotypes and omits some of them. The sample has about 110,000 clones; about 83% are singletons. The sample taken for sequencing was PBMCs. These receptors originate from a female donor in good health and CMV-seropositive.

CDR3 nucleotide sequence: TGTGCCAGCAGCGTAGTAGGGGAAACCGGGGAGCTGTTTTTT. Translated, it gives CASSVVGETGELFF. The chain recombines TRBV9 with TRBJ2-2; a possible D gene is TRBD1 (5 bases). Germline V CDR1 and CDR2: SGDLS, YYNGEE. The CDR3 totals 14 residues. Deletions cut 0 bases from V and 5 bases from J, with 8 bases between. Full variable domain (missing parts from reference TRBV9 and TRBJ2-2): DSGVTQTPKHLITATGQRVTLRCSPRSGDLSVYWYQQSLDQGLQFLIQYYNGEERAKGNILERFSAQQFPDLHSELNLSSLELGDSALYFCASSVVGETGELFFGEGSRLTVL.

The rearrangement uses TRBV5-1 and TRBJ1-1; D is possibly TRBD1 (5 bases). V was shortened by 2 bases and J by 1 base, with 9 bases between the two germline ends. Per germline, CDR1 SGHRS and CDR2 YFSETQ. This CDR3 is built from 14 residues. CDR3 sequence (DNA): TGCGCCAGCAGCTTCAGAACAGGGAACACTGAAGCTTTCTTT. This encodes CASSFRTGNTEAFF.

This chain links TRBV2 with TRBJ2-3; TRBD2 matches at 10 bases. Germline V gives CDR1 SNHLY, CDR2 FYNNEI. The CDR3 covers 17 residues. V gave up 0 bases and J gave up 5 bases; unmatched junction bases: 8. CDR3 sequence reads: CASSEARVAGGIDTQYF. CDR3 nucleotides: TGTGCCAGCAGTGAAGCGAGGGTAGCGGGAGGTATAGATACGCAGTATTTT.

The chain recombines TRBV28 with TRBJ2-1, with TRBD1 matching over 9 bases. Trimming took 6 bases from V and 6 from J; bases not matched to a gene: 9. The germline CDR1 and CDR2 sequences are MDHEN and SYDVKM. This CDR3 contains 15 residues. In nucleotides, the CDR3 is TGTGCCAGCAGACTTACAGGGGGCAGTAGCAATGAGCAGTTCTTC. It specifies CASRLTGGSSNEQFF.

A few counts support this clone. This chain uses TRBV28 with TRBJ2-5; D remains ambiguous. The CDR3 totals 15 residues. CDR1 is MDHEN and CDR2 is SYDVKM in the germline V gene. Trimming removed 4 bases from V and 5 bases from J, with 17 bases in between. The CDR3 sequence: CASSSPNLLRETQYF. The CDR3 DNA reads as TGTGCCAGCAGTTCCCCCAATCTTCTTCGGGAGACCCAGTACTTC. The full variable domain, in which reference TRBV28 and TRBJ2-5 provide the parts outside the CDR3, is DVKVTQSSRYLVKRTGEKVFLECVQDMDHENMFWYRQDPGLGLRLIYFSYDVKMKEKGDIPEGYSVSREKKERFSLILESASTNQTSMYLCASSSPNLLRETQYFGPGTRLLVL.

Concerning this clone itself: Mismatch with germline at one junction end may stem from a read error. Within the sample, other DNA sequences also encode this same CDR3. V is TRBV7-2 and J is TRBJ1-1; TRBD1 agrees at 8 bases. The germline V gene encodes CDR1 SGHTA and CDR2 FQGNSA. The CDR3 loop spans 12 amino acids. This CDR3 reads CASSLDRDVAFF. DNA of the CDR3: TGTGCCAGCAGTCTGGACAGGGACGTCGCTTTCTTC.

This chain uses TRBV7-6 with TRBJ1-2; D uncertain. Trimming removed 5 bases from V and 7 bases from J, with 14 bases in between. The CDR3 is 13 amino acids. Germline V CDR1 and CDR2: SGHVS, FNYEAQ. The CDR3 DNA reads as TGTGCCAGCAGCCCGCCCGGGTACTTTGGCTACACCTTC. This gives the protein CASSPPGYFGYTF.

The chain joins TRBV4-1 to TRBJ2-7; 9 nucleotides line up with TRBD2. Trimming cost V 0 bases and J 9 bases; bases outside gene matches: 9. Germline-derived CDR1 and CDR2 are MGHRA and YSYEKL. This CDR3 contains 15 residues. The CDR3 region is CASSQDRLAGIGQYF. The DNA for the CDR3 is TGCGCCAGCAGCCAAGATCGCCTAGCGGGAATCGGGCAGTACTTC.

V is TRBV7-2 and J is TRBJ1-1, with 10 nucleotides matching TRBD1. The J segment lost 4 bases and the V segment lost 4 bases, leaving 3 bases of the junction unmatched. The CDR3 extends over 14 amino acids. The germline gives CDR1 SGHTA, CDR2 FQGNSA. DNA of the CDR3: TGTGCCAGCAGCTCCGACAGGGGGCGCACTGAAGCTTTCTTT. This sequence encodes CASSSDRGRTEAFF. The full variable domain, with the rest looked up from reference TRBV7-2 and TRBJ1-1, is GAGVSQSPSNKVTEKGKDVELRCDPISGHTALYWYRQSLGQGLEFLIYFQGNSAPDKSGLPSDRFSAERTGGSVSTLTIQRTQQEDSAVYLCASSSDRGRTEAFFGQGTRLTVV.

The J gene is TRBJ2-2, the V gene TRBV7-6; D gene uncertain. Germline assignment: CDR1 SGHVS and CDR2 FNYEAQ. V dropped 4 bases and J dropped 1 base, with 4 bases sitting between them. The CDR3 runs to 13 residues. The CDR3 reads CASSSGNTGELFF. CDR3 nucleotide sequence: TGTGCCAGCAGCTCGGGGAACACCGGGGAGCTGTTTTTT.

V and J are TRBV14 and TRBJ1-1; D may be TRBD1 (6 bases). The V end lost 3 bases, the J end lost 1 base, and 9 bases lay between the germline ends. This CDR3 region has 14 residues. Germline CDR1 is SGHDN and CDR2 is FVKESK. The CDR3 spells CASSHRGQNTEAFF. The CDR3 DNA reads as TGTGCCAGCAGCCACAGGGGACAGAACACTGAAGCTTTCTTT.

The gene calls are TRBV27 and TRBJ1-6; D possibly corresponds to TRBD1 (5 bases). Germline CDR1 MNHEY, CDR2 SMNVEV (reference sequence). V gave up 9 bases and J gave up 1 base, with 13 bases separating them. This CDR3 region has 15 residues. CDR3 DNA sequence: TGTGCCAGGGACGGGGGTGGGTCCTATAATTCACCCCTCCACTTT. Encoded protein: CARDGGGSYNSPLHF.

V is TRBV18 and J is TRBJ1-4; D is ambiguous. The germline V and J ends were trimmed by 2 bases and 10 bases, with 11 bases remaining between them. CDR1 and CDR2 (germline): KGHSH, LQKENI. The CDR3 sequence is 13 residues long. The CDR3 DNA follows: TGTGCCAGCTCACCAGGGCGGGTCGGAAAACTGTTTTTT. Its translation is CASSPGRVGKLFF.

V gene TRBV6-4 combines with J gene TRBJ1-2; D is undetermined. Trimming left V 5 bases short and J 3 bases short, with 13 bases between. The CDR3 has 14 residues. Germline assignment: CDR1 MRHNA and CDR2 SNTAGT. The CDR3: CASSHGAADYGYTF. The CDR3 DNA reads as TGTGCCAGCAGTCATGGTGCCGCGGACTATGGCTACACCTTC.

The rearrangement joins TRBV28 to TRBJ2-7; no clear D. This CDR3 has 16 amino acids. Germline assignment: CDR1 MDHEN and CDR2 SYDVKM. V was pared by 5 bases and J by 2 bases, with 19 bases between. CDR3 region: CASSAPSEAATYEQYF. Here the CDR3 DNA reads TGTGCCAGCAGTGCTCCCAGCGAGGCTGCCACCTACGAGCAGTACTTC.

This chain links TRBV5-6 with TRBJ1-2; D gene ambiguous. The CDR3 is 15 residues long. Looked up from germline, CDR1 is SGHDT and CDR2 is YYEEEE. V lost 0 bases to trimming and J lost 0 bases, with 9 bases between them. The CDR3 loop reads CASSLDQAANYGYTF. CDR3 DNA sequence: TGTGCCAGCAGCTTGGATCAGGCCGCTAACTATGGCTACACCTTC.